Described below is a single T cell receptor (beta chain) sequence and its context. The entry originates in a study of blood T cells in healthy people across ages. Through a sample-barcoded 5' primer and a J-beta primer mix, a second PCR was run for roughly 6 to 12 cycles. TCRdb ran MiXCR on the 5' RACE reads and lists one entry per CDR3 protein. The sample lists 600,000 to 850,000 distinct CDR3 sequences, 40% to 45% seen once, with around a fifth in the top ten. There were healthy Caucasian individuals from Russia, aged 6 to 90, serving as donors. This receptor was identified in a woman aged 55 to 70 in good health. The sequencing sample was made of blood.

The CDR3 loop is CSAARDRPYEQYF. In nucleotides, the CDR3 is TGCAGTGCTGCCCGGGACAGACCCTACGAGCAGTACTTC. The chain employs TRBV20-1 and TRBJ2-7, with 7 nucleotides matching TRBD1. The J segment lost 2 bases and the V segment lost 5 bases, leaving 6 bases of the junction unmatched. Germline V gene lookup returns CDR1 DFQATT and CDR2 SNEGSKA (reference sequence). CDR3 length: 13 amino acids.